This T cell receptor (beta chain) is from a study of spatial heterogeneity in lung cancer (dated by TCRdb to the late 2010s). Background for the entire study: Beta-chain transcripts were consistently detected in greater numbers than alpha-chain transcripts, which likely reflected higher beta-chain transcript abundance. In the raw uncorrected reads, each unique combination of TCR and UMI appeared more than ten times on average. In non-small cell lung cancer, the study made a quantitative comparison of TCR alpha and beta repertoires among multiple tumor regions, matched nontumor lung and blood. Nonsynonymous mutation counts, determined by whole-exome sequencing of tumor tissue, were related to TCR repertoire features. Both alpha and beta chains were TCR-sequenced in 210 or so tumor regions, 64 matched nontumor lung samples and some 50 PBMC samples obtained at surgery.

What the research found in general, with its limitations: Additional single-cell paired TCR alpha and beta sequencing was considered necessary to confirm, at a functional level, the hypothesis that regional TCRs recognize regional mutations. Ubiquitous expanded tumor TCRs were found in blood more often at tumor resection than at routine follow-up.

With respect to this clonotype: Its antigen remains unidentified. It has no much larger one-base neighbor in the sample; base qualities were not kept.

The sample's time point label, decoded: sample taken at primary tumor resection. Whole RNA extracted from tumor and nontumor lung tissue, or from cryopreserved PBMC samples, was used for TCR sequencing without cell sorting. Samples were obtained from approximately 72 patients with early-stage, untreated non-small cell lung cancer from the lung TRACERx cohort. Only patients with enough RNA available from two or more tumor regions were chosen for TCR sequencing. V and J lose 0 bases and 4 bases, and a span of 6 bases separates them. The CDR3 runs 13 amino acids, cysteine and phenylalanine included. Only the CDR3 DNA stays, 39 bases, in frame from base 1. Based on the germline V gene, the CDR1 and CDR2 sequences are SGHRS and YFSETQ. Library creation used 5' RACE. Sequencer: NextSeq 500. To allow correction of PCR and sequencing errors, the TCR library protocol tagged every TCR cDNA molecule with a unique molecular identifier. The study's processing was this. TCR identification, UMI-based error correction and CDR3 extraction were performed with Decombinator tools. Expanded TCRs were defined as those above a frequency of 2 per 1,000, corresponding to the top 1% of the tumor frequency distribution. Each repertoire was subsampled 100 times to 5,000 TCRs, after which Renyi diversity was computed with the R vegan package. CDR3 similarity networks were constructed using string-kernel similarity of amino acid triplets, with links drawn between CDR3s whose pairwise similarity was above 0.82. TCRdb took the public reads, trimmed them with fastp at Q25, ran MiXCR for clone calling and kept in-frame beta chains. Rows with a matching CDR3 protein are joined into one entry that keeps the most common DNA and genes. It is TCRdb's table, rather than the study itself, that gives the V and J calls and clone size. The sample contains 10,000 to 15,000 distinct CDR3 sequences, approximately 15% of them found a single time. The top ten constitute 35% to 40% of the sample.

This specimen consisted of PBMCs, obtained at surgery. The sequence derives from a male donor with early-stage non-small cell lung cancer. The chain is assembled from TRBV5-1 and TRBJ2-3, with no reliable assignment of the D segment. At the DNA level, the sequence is TGCGCCAGCAGCTTGGAATTCGCAGATACGCAGTATTTT. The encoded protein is CASSLEFADTQYF.